Listed here are 26 T cell receptor beta chains from one sample, sequenced in a study of blood T cell repertoires in COVID-19. Libraries were prepared by immunoSEQ multiplex PCR; TCRdb keeps only in-frame clonotypes and omits some of them. The sample has just over 150,000 clones; approximately 92% are singletons. The sample comprised peripheral blood. Source of these receptors: a man aged 25-45 years with COVID-19, enrolled during active disease.

This clone was counted a single time. The rearrangement joins TRBV27 to TRBJ1-3; 8 positions agree with TRBD1. V was pared by 8 bases and J by 4 bases, with 1 base of the junction left unmatched. The CDR3 length is 12 residues. In germline, CDR1 is MNHEY, CDR2 SMNVEV (reference sequence). The CDR3 spells CASRTGGNTIYF. CDR3 sequence (DNA): TGTGCCAGCCGGACAGGGGGAAACACCATATATTTT.

The chain has TRBV5-4 and TRBJ1-3; tentative D call: TRBD1 (6 bases). The CDR3 covers 14 residues. Germline CDR1 is SGHNT and CDR2 is YYREEE (reference sequence). V gave up 6 bases and J gave up 4 bases, with 14 bases separating them. The CDR3 protein is CASTSQGTGNTIYF. CDR3 nucleotide sequence: TGTGCCAGCACCTCCCAGGGGACCGGAAACACCATATATTTT.

The chain couples TRBV4-3 to TRBJ2-5, with 7 bases fitting TRBD1. Per germline, CDR1 LGHNA and CDR2 YSLEER. The trim removed 0 bases at V and 6 bases at J, leaving 10 bases unmatched. This CDR3 has 16 amino acids. DNA for the CDR3: TGCGCCAGCAGCCAAGATTTGACAGGGTTGGGAAAGACCCAGTACTTC. It yields the protein CASSQDLTGLGKTQYF.

This clone came up once. This chain joins TRBV10-3 and TRBJ1-5; no reliable D call. V lost 2 bases, J lost 5 bases, and 10 bases lay in between. In germline, CDR1 is ENHRY, CDR2 SYGVKD. The CDR3 spans 14 residues. In DNA, the CDR3 is TGTGCCATCAGTGAGGGACTCCAAGATCAGCCCCAGCATTTT. This codes for CAISEGLQDQPQHF.

This clone appeared a single time. The V and J genes are TRBV5-1 and TRBJ1-2, with D maybe TRBD1 (6 bases). With 2 bases removed from V and 1 base from J, the gap between germline ends came to 15 bases. This CDR3 has 16 residues. Per germline, CDR1 SGHRS and CDR2 YFSETQ. The CDR3 region is CASSFVTGFGNYGYTF. The CDR3 nucleotides read TGCGCCAGCAGCTTCGTGACAGGTTTCGGTAACTATGGCTACACCTTC.

DNA of the CDR3: TGTGCCAGCAGCTCCGGGTTCAATCAGCCCCAGCATTTT. Translation: CASSSGFNQPQHF. The rearrangement uses TRBV28 and TRBJ1-5, with D unresolved. The CDR3 is 13 amino acids. V lost 6 bases and J lost 3, with 9 bases in between. The germline V gene encodes CDR1 MDHEN and CDR2 SYDVKM.

V gene TRBV6-2 or TRBV6-3 combines with J gene TRBJ1-4, with TRBD1 as a possible D gene (5 bases). The V and J ends lost 2 bases and 8 bases respectively, with 18 bases between them. The CDR3 sequence is 16 residues long. Germline V gene sequence: CDR1 MNHEY, CDR2 SVGEGT. The CDR3 nucleotides read TGTGCCAGCAGTTACGCACCTCAGGGAGGGTCGGAAAAACTGTTTTTT. Translated: CASSYAPQGGSEKLFF.

The gene calls are TRBV10-3 and TRBJ1-5; the D gene is possibly TRBD1 (5 bases). The CDR3 contains 14 residues. Germline CDR1 ENHRY, CDR2 SYGVKD. Trimming pared 6 bases from V and 5 bases from J, leaving 14 bases between. CDR3 DNA: TGTGCCATCAGCAAGCAGGAAGGGGATCAGCCCCAGCATTTT. Translation: CAISKQEGDQPQHF.

V gene TRBV7-9 combines with J gene TRBJ1-6; 8 positions agree with TRBD1. J was trimmed by 2 bases and V by 3 bases; bases with no gene match: 6. The CDR3 sequence is 17 residues long. Germline V lookup: CDR1 SEHNR, CDR2 FQNEAQ (reference sequence). The DNA for the CDR3 is TGTGCCAGCAGCTTCTGGACAGGGCCGGCCTATAATTCACCCCTCCACTTT. Protein product: CASSFWTGPAYNSPLHF.

The chain links TRBV27 to TRBJ2-2, with TRBD1 as a possible D gene (6 bases). V was cut by 3 bases and J by 4 bases, with 12 bases left in between. The CDR3 loop spans 15 amino acids. The germline V gene has CDR1 MNHEY and CDR2 SMNVEV (reference sequence). DNA for the CDR3: TGTGCCAGCAGTTTTCTGGGGGCGCGCACCGGGGAGCTGTTTTTT. It translates to CASSFLGARTGELFF.

This clone was detected once. The identical CDR3 is also encoded by other nucleotide sequences in the sample. The chain uses TRBV29-1 and TRBJ1-1, with 9 nucleotides matching TRBD1. Trimming at V came to 6 bases and at J to 0 bases, leaving 2 bases not matched to a gene. The V gene's germline CDR1 is SQVTM and CDR2 ANQGSEA. The CDR3 is made up of 13 amino acids. The CDR3 DNA follows: TGCAGCGTGGACAGGGGATTGAACACTGAAGCTTTCTTT. Amino acid sequence: CSVDRGLNTEAFF.

The gene calls are TRBV5-4 and TRBJ2-1; 8 bases agree with TRBD2. Trimming took 4 bases from V and 6 from J; bases not matched to a gene: 6. The CDR3 extends over 14 amino acids. CDR1 is SGHNT, CDR2 YYREEE, per germline (reference sequence). The CDR3 reads CASSLSGGPNEQFF. In nucleotides, the CDR3 is TGTGCCAGCAGCCTCTCGGGAGGGCCCAATGAGCAGTTCTTC.

This clone was counted a single time. This sequence joins TRBV11-2 and TRBJ2-1; 7 nucleotides line up with TRBD1. The V gene's germline CDR1 is SGHAT and CDR2 FQNNGV. This CDR3 comprises 17 residues. V gave up 2 bases and J gave up 9 bases; unmatched junction bases: 16. The CDR3 coding sequence is TGTGCCAGCAGCTTATTAGCGACAGGGACCCCCTCCGGTGAGCAGTTCTTC. This codes for CASSLLATGTPSGEQFF. Together with reference TRBV11-2 and TRBJ2-1, the CDR3 gives the full variable domain: EAGVAQSPRYKIIEKRQSVAFWCNPISGHATLYWYQQILGQGPKLLIQFQNNGVVDDSQLPKDRFSAERLKGVDSTLKIQPAKLEDSAVYLCASSLLATGTPSGEQFFGPGTRLTVL.

V gene TRBV18 combines with J gene TRBJ2-3; possible D gene TRBD2, 6 bases. The CDR3 is 15 residues long. Trimming took off 2 bases at V and 0 bases at J, with 9 bases between the two ends. Per the germline V gene, CDR1 is KGHSH and CDR2 is LQKENI. The CDR3, as DNA: TGTGCCAGCTCACCATTTGCGGGAAGCACAGATACGCAGTATTTT. It is translated as CASSPFAGSTDTQYF.

The J gene is TRBJ2-3, the V gene TRBV27; weak D call: TRBD1 (6 bases). From germline, CDR1 is MNHEY and CDR2 SMNVEV (reference sequence). The CDR3 consists of 13 residues. With 6 bases removed from V and 4 bases from J, the gap between germline ends came to 11 bases. Here the CDR3 reads CASSPDRPDTQYF. In DNA form, the CDR3 reads TGTGCCAGCAGCCCCGACAGGCCAGATACGCAGTATTTT.

The V call is TRBV30, the J call TRBJ2-1; TRBD2 might be the D (5 bases). V dropped 5 bases and J dropped 4 bases, with 12 bases sitting between them. Germline CDR1 reads GTSNPN; CDR2 reads SVGIG (reference sequence). This CDR3 is 13 amino acids long. The CDR3 here is CAWGSGIYNEQFF. In DNA form, the CDR3 reads TGTGCCTGGGGGTCCGGGATTTACAATGAGCAGTTCTTC.

The rearrangement joins TRBV27 to TRBJ2-7; maybe TRBD1 (5 bases). Germline V CDR1 and CDR2: MNHEY, SMNVEV (reference sequence). The CDR3 consists of 14 residues. Trimming removed 10 bases from V and 1 base from J, with 17 bases in between. In nucleotides, the CDR3 is TGTGCCACCAGCCTTGGGGCCACATCCTACGAGCAGTACTTC. Residues: CATSLGATSYEQYF.

This clone occurred a few times. This chain links TRBV18 with TRBJ2-1; 9 nucleotides match TRBD2. The CDR3 extends over 15 amino acids. J gave up 6 bases and V 3 bases, and 6 bases lay outside the gene matches. The V gene's germline CDR1 is KGHSH and CDR2 LQKENI. The CDR3 DNA follows: TGTGCCAGCTCACCGCGGACTAGCGTTGGCAATGAGCAGTTCTTC. The encoded protein is CASSPRTSVGNEQFF.

The rearrangement links TRBV6-5 to TRBJ2-7; D call uncertain. Trimming took off 4 bases at V and 2 bases at J, with 3 bases between the two ends. In germline, CDR1 is MNHEY, CDR2 SVGAGI. There are 11 residues in the CDR3. This chain's CDR3 is CASSSAYEQYF. Written as DNA, the CDR3 is TGTGCCAGCAGTTCCGCCTACGAGCAGTACTTC.

This rearrangement joins TRBV6-2 or TRBV6-3 to TRBJ2-5; D perhaps matches TRBD1 (6 bases). The CDR3 has 13 residues. Germline CDR1 MNHEY, CDR2 SVGEGT. Trimming stripped 4 bases from V and 4 bases from J, with 10 bases between. CDR3 DNA: TGTGCCAGCAGTTTATACAGGGTAGAGACCCAGTACTTC. Protein product: CASSLYRVETQYF.

V gene TRBV7-9 combines with J gene TRBJ1-6, with D possibly being TRBD1 (6 bases). Trimming stripped 7 bases from V and 7 bases from J, with 26 bases between. The CDR3 is 18 amino acids. Per germline, CDR1 SEHNR and CDR2 FQNEAQ (reference sequence). CDR3 DNA: TGTGCCAGCACCCGAAGCGGGGGCGGGGGACGAGGAAATTCACCCCTCCACTTT. It yields the protein CASTRSGGGGRGNSPLHF.

The chain uses TRBV7-8 and TRBJ1-4; weak D call: TRBD1 (6 bases). Deletions cut 5 bases from V and 6 bases from J, with 13 bases between. This CDR3 contains 14 residues. Germline CDR1 and CDR2: SGHVS and FQNEAQ. Here the CDR3 DNA reads TGTGCCAGCAGCAAAGGGGGGGTGCATGAAAAACTGTTTTTT. Translation gives CASSKGGVHEKLFF.

The genes are TRBV14 and TRBJ2-6; no definite D call. V was pared by 4 bases and J by 0 bases, with 13 bases between. This CDR3 comprises 17 residues. Germline V lookup: CDR1 SGHDN, CDR2 FVKESK. The CDR3 sequence is CASSRLGSFSGANVLTF. In nucleotides, the CDR3 is TGTGCCAGCAGCCGATTGGGCAGCTTCTCTGGGGCCAACGTCCTGACTTTC.

J is TRBJ1-6 and V is TRBV4-1, with D uncertain. Germline values: CDR1 MGHRA, CDR2 YSYEKL. The CDR3 extends over 16 amino acids. Trimming left V 0 bases short and J 10 bases short, with 16 bases between. CDR3 region: CASSQEGFEGGSPLHF. CDR3 nucleotides: TGCGCCAGCAGCCAAGAAGGTTTTGAGGGCGGCTCACCCCTCCACTTT.

This clone was seen more than once but under ten times. The rearrangement uses TRBV19 and TRBJ1-5; possibly TRBD1 for D (5 bases). Trimming pared 3 bases from V and 3 bases from J, leaving 15 bases between. The CDR3 contains 16 residues. The germline CDR1 and CDR2 sequences are LNHDA and SQIVND (reference sequence). The CDR3 protein is CASSIGPGRDNQPQHF. The CDR3 bases are TGTGCCAGTAGTATTGGTCCGGGGCGGGACAATCAGCCCCAGCATTTT.

Only a few counts were recorded for this clone. The CDR3: CATSRETGNNEKLFF. Here the CDR3 DNA reads TGTGCCACCAGCAGAGAGACAGGGAATAATGAAAAACTGTTTTTT. The J gene is TRBJ1-4, the V gene TRBV15, with TRBD1 matching 7 bases. This CDR3 contains 15 residues. With V trimmed by 0 bases and J by 4 bases, 2 bases remained unmatched. The germline gives CDR1 LNHNV, CDR2 YYDKDF (reference sequence).